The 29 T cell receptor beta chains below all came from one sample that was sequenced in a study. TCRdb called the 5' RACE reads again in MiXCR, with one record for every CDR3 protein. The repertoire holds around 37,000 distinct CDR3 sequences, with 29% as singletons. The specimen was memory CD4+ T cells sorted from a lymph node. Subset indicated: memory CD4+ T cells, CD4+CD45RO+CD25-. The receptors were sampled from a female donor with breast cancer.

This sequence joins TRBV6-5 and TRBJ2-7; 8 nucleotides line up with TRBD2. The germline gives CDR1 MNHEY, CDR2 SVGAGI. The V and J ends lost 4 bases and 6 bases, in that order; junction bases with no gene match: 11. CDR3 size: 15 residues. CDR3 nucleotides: TGTGCCAGCAGTTCTCCGGGACTAGTAAAACGCGAGCAGTACTTC. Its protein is CASSSPGLVKREQYF.

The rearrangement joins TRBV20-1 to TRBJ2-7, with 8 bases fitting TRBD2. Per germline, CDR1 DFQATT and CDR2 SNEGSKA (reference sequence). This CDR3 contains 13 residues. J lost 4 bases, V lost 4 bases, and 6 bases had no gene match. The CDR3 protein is CSATSGGVYEQYF. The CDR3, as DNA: TGCAGTGCTACCTCGGGGGGGGTATACGAGCAGTACTTC.

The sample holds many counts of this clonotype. The CDR3 sequence: CASSFILSGQETQYF. The CDR3 DNA sequence: TGTGCCAGCAGTTTTATTCTTAGCGGCCAAGAGACCCAGTACTTC. This chain joins TRBV12-3 or TRBV12-4 and TRBJ2-5; perhaps TRBD2 as D (6 bases). There are 15 residues in the CDR3. The V end was cut by 3 bases, the J end by 1 base, with 12 bases between.

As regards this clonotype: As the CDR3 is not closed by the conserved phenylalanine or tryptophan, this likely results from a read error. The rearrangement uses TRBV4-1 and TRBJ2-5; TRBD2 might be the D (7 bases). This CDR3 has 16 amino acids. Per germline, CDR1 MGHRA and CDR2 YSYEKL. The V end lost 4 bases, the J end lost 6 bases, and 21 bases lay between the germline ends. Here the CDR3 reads CASSLHRGGVGKTQYL. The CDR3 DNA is TGCGCCAGCAGCCTACATCGCGGGGGCGTTGGGAAGACCCAGTACCTC.

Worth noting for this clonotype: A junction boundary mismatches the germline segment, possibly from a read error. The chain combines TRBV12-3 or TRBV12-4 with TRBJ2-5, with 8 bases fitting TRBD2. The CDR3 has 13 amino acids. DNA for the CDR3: TGTGCCAGCACTTTAGCGGGGCAAGAGACCCAGTACTTC. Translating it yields CASTLAGQETQYF.

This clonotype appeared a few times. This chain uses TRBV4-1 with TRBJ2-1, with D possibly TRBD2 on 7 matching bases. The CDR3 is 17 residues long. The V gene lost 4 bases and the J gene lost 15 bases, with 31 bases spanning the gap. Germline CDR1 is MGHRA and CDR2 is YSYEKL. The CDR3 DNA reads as TGCGCCAGCAGCCTAACCGGTGAGGGGGGGCTCCCCCTAGGGCGGTTCTTC. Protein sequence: CASSLTGEGGLPLGRFF.

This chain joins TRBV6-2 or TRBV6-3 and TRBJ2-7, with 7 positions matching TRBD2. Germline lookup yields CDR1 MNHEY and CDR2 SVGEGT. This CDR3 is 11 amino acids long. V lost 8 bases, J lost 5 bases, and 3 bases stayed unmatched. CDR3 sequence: CASGRGDEQYF. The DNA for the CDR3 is TGTGCCAGCGGCCGGGGGGACGAGCAGTACTTC.

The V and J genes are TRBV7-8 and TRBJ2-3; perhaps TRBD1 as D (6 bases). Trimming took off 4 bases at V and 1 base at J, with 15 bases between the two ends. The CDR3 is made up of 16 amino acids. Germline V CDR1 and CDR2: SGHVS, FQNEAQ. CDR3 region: CASSYYPGHGTDTQYF. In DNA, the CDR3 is TGTGCCAGCAGCTACTACCCGGGACACGGCACAGATACGCAGTATTTT.

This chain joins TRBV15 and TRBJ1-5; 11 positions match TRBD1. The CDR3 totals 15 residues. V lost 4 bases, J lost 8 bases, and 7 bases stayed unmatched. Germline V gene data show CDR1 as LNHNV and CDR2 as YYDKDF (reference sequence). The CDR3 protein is CATSTGQGAGEPQHF. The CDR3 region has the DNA TGTGCCACCAGCACCGGACAGGGGGCCGGGGAGCCCCAGCATTTT.

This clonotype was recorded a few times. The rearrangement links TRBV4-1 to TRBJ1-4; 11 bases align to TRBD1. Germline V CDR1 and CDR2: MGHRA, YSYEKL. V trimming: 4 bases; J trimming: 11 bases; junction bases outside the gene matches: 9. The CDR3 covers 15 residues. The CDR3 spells CASSRTDRGQGKLFF. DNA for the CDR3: TGCGCCAGCAGCCGAACGGACAGGGGGCAGGGGAAACTGTTTTTT.

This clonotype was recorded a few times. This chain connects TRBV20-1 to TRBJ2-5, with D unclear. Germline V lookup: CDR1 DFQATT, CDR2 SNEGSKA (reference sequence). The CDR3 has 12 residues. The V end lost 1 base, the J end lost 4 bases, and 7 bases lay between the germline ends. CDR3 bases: TGCAGTGCTAGAGTCCTGGGAGAGACCCAGTACTTC. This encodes CSARVLGETQYF.

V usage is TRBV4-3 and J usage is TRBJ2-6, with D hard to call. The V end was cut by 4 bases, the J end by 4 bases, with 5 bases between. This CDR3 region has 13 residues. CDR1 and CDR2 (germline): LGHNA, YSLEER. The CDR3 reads CASSPIGANVLTF. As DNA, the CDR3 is TGCGCCAGCAGCCCTATCGGGGCCAACGTCCTGACTTTC.

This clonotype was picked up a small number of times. The CDR3 region has the DNA TGTGCCAGCACAGTAGCGGAAGGAAACACCGGGGAGCTGTTTTTT. Protein: CASTVAEGNTGELFF. The chain has TRBV6-1 and TRBJ2-2, with D perhaps TRBD2 (6 bases). Per germline, CDR1 MNHNS and CDR2 SASEGT. The CDR3 is 15 amino acids. V was cut by 7 bases and J by 2 bases, with 14 bases left in between.

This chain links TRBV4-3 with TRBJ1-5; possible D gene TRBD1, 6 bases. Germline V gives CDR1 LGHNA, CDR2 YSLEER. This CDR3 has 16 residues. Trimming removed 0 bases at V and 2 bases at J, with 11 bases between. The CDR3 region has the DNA TGCGCCAGCAGCCAAGATCGGCAGGGGCGCAATCAGCCCCAGCATTTT. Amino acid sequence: CASSQDRQGRNQPQHF.

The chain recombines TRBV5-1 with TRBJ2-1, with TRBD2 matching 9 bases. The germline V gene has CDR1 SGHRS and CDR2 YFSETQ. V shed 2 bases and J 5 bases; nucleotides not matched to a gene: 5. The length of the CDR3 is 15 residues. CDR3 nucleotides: TGCGCCAGCAGCTTAAGCGGGGGGTCCGACAATGAGCAGTTCTTC. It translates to CASSLSGGSDNEQFF.

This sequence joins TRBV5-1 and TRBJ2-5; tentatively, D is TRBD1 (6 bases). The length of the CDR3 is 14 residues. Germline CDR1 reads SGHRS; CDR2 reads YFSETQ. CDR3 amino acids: CAGVEQGRGETQYF. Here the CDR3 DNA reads TGCGCGGGAGTAGAACAGGGTAGGGGAGAGACCCAGTACTTC.

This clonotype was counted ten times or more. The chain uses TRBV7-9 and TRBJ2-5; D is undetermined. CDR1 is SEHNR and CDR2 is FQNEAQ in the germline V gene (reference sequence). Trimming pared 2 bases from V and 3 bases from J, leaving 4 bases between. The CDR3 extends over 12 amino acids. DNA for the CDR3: TGTGCCAGCAGCTTAAGTAAAGAGACCCAGTACTTC. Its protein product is CASSLSKETQYF.

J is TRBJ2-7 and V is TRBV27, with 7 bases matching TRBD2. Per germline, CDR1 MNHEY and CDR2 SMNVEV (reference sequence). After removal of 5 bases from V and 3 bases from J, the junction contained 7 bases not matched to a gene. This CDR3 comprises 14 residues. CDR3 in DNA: TGTGCCAGCAGTCCGCGGGGGAAGAGCTACGAGCAGTACTTC. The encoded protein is CASSPRGKSYEQYF.

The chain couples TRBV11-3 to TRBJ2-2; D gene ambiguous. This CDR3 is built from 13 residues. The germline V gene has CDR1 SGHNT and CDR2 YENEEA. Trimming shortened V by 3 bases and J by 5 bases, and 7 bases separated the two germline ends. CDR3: CASSFLATGELFF. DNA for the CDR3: TGTGCCAGCAGCTTTCTGGCGACCGGGGAGCTGTTTTTT.

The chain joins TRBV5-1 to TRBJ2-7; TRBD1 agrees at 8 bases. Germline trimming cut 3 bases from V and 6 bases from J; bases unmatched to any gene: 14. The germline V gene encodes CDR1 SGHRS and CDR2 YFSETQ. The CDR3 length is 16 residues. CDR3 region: CASSYPTDREGPEQYF. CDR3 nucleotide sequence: TGCGCCAGCAGCTACCCCACGGACAGGGAAGGACCCGAGCAGTACTTC. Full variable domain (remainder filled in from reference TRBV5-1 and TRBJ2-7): KAGVTQTPRYLIKTRGQQVTLSCSPISGHRSVSWYQQTPGQGLQFLFEYFSETQRNKGNFPGRFSGRQFSNSRSEMNVSTLELGDSALYLCASSYPTDREGPEQYFGPGTRLTVT.

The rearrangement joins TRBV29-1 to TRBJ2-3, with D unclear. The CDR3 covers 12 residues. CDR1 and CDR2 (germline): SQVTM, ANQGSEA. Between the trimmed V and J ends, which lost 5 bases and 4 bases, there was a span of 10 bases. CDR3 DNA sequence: TGCAGCGTTCCCCTCGGATCAGATACGCAGTATTTT. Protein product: CSVPLGSDTQYF.

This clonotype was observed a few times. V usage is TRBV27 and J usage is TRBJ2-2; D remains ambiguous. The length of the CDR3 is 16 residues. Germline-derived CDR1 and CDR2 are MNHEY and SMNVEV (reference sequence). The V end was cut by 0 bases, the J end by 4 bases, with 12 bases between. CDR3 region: CASSLSAWMGTGELFF. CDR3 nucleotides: TGTGCCAGCAGTTTATCTGCGTGGATGGGCACCGGGGAGCTGTTTTTT.

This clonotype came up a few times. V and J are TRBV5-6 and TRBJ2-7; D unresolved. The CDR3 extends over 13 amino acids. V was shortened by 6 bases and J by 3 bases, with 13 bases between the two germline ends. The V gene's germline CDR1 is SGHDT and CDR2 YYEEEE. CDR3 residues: CASTFTRNYEQYF. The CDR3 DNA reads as TGTGCCAGCACCTTCACAAGGAACTACGAGCAGTACTTC.

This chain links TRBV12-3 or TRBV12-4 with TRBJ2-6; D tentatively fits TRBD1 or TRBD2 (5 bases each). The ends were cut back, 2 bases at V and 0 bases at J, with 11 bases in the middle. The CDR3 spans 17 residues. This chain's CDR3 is CASSLKGTSSGANVLTF. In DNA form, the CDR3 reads TGTGCCAGCAGTTTAAAGGGGACCAGCTCTGGGGCCAACGTCCTGACTTTC.

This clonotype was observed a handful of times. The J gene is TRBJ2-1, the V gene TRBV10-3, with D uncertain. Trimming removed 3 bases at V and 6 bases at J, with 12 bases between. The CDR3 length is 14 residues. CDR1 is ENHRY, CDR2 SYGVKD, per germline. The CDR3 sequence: CAISDQHGSNEQFF. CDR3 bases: TGTGCCATCAGTGATCAACACGGATCCAATGAGCAGTTCTTC.

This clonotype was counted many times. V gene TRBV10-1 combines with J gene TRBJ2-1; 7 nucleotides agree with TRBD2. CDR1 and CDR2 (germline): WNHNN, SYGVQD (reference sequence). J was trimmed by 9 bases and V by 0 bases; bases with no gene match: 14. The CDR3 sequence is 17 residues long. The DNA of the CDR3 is TGCGCCAGCAGTGAGTCCGGGGATGGCGGGAGAGCCATTGAGCAGTTCTTC. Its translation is CASSESGDGGRAIEQFF.

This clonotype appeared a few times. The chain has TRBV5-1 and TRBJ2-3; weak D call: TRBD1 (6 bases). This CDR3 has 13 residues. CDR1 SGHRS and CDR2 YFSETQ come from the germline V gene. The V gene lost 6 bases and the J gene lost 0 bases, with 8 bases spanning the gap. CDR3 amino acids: CASTTGSTDTQYF. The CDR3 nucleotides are TGCGCCAGCACCACAGGGAGCACAGATACGCAGTATTTT. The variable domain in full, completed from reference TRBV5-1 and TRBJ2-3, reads KAGVTQTPRYLIKTRGQQVTLSCSPISGHRSVSWYQQTPGQGLQFLFEYFSETQRNKGNFPGRFSGRQFSNSRSEMNVSTLELGDSALYLCASTTGSTDTQYFGPGTRLTVL.

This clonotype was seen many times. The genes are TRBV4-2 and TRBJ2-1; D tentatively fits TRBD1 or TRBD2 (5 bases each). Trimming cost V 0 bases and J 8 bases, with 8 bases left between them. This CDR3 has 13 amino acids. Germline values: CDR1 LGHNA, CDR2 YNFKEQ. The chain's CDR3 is CASSQDPGHEQFF. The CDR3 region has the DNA TGTGCCAGCAGCCAAGACCCGGGACATGAGCAGTTCTTC.

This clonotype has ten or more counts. The CDR3 nucleotides are TGCGCCAGCAGCTTGGGACAGGGCCCGAGCACAGATACGCAGTATTTT. This sequence encodes CASSLGQGPSTDTQYF. The chain employs TRBV5-1 and TRBJ2-3; 7 bases line up with TRBD1. Germline CDR1 reads SGHRS; CDR2 reads YFSETQ. The ends lost 0 bases at V and 0 bases at J; junction bases unmatched: 4. CDR3 size: 16 residues.